A selection of T cell receptor beta chains follows, all from one sample in a study of cytomegalovirus exposure and HLA in healthy donors. The method was immunoSEQ multiplex PCR; TCRdb's version includes in-frame clones alone and lacks a portion of them. Its table lists about 54,000 clones. Input material: PBMCs. The receptors derive from a woman aged 40 to 49 in good health and CMV-seronegative. CDR3s leave out the opening cysteine and the closing phenylalanine or tryptophan. Each record gives: V gene, CDR3 length, J gene, CDR3 protein.

TRBV7-9	10	TRBJ1-2	ASSLARSGYT
TRBV5-1	13	TRBJ2-7	ASSFVASGSYEQY
TRBV14	10	TRBJ2-7	ASSQFLSEQY
TRBV6-5	9	TRBJ1-2	ASSSGYGYT
TRBV10-3	16	TRBJ1-6	AISEPRTESSYNSPLH
TRBV2	13	TRBJ2-5	ASSEGGKARETQY
TRBV5-1	12	TRBJ1-4	ASRAGTGGEKLF
TRBV6-5	12	TRBJ1-2	ASSYIRDRGSYT
TRBV7-2	13	TRBJ2-5	ASSFQGGAGETQY
TRBV7-9	13	TRBJ2-2	ASSLEWTGNGELF
TRBV11-2	12	TRBJ2-7	ASSFEGQGYEQY
TRBV4-3	17	TRBJ2-2	ASSQEKVLAGSRTGELF
TRBV4-3	17	TRBJ2-7	ASSQDPMGTGGDSYEQY
TRBV28	16	TRBJ2-3	ASSLRGGPVGSTDTQY
TRBV5-5	13	TRBJ1-5	ASSRDRGSNQPQH
TRBV19	14	TRBJ2-6	ASNPGAGAGANVLT
TRBV11-1	14	TRBJ2-3	ASSPQGGSRTDTQY
TRBV18	12	TRBJ1-1	ASSPRGDRTEAF
TRBV10-3	12	TRBJ2-7	AISDGQGGGEQY
TRBV7-9	11	TRBJ2-7	ASSYLANYEQY
TRBV7-2	14	TRBJ1-5	ASGEQNRVSNQPQH
TRBV5-1	12	TRBJ2-2	ASSLLPFTGELF
TRBV28	12	TRBJ1-1	ASSLSTRNTEAF
TRBV7-2	11	TRBJ2-7	ASSPSNSYEQY
TRBV6-5	12	TRBJ1-2	ASSYSGEDYGYT
TRBV30	13	TRBJ1-2	AWTRGRSKSHGYT
TRBV4-3	13	TRBJ2-7	ASSQAGQGPYEQY
TRBV9	13	TRBJ1-2	ASSASLQGNYGYT
TRBV18	14	TRBJ2-1	ASSPLRGGQSNEQF
TRBV5-1	13	TRBJ2-7	ASSSGTSGTYEQY
TRBV5-6	16	TRBJ2-7	ASTITRPGWEVEYEQY
TRBV7-2	13	TRBJ2-7	ASSSRVAGPNEQY
TRBV7-2	15	TRBJ2-5	ASSSGGLAGEGETQY
TRBV5-1	15	TRBJ2-2	ASSRGTGDGGTGELF
TRBV6-5	12	TRBJ1-2	ASRDRTTNYGYT
TRBV19	11	TRBJ1-5	ASSTQGNQPQH
TRBV19	12	TRBJ1-5	ASSPTGNNQPQH
TRBV29-1	11	TRBJ2-3	SVSSGGAGTQY
TRBV27	10	TRBJ1-2	ASSPGGHGYT
TRBV18	13	TRBJ1-6	ASSPRDSYNSPLH
TRBV28	13	TRBJ2-7	ASSLPGDADYEQY
TRBV19	14	TRBJ1-6	ASSINLGGRNSPLH
TRBV7-9	10	TRBJ2-4	ASSDRVDIQY
TRBV6-6	12	TRBJ2-5	ASSYSTAQETQY
TRBV28	12	TRBJ1-5	ASSWGFSNQPQH
TRBV18	15	TRBJ1-4	ASSPTGGTRINEKLF
TRBV5-1	13	TRBJ2-2	ASSFGESYTGELF
TRBV30	11	TRBJ1-3	AWSANSGNTIY
TRBV9	14	TRBJ1-4	ASSADRGAPNEKLF
TRBV6-1	13	TRBJ2-3	ASSKGDRGTDTQY
TRBV28	13	TRBJ1-5	ASTSVGGRNQPQH
TRBV5-1	12	TRBJ2-7	ASSSTSGPYEQY
TRBV6-1	13	TRBJ2-5	ASRIGGGVQETQY
TRBV6-1	13	TRBJ2-3	ASSETGQGVDTQY
TRBV28	13	TRBJ2-7	ASSNSGGVSYEQY
TRBV13	14	TRBJ1-5	ASSSRSGGSGQPQH